This TCR beta chain was found in a study of T-cell memory formation after mild COVID-19 (dated by TCRdb to about 2021). For context, the study as a whole: TCR sequence clusters from the two donors were found to be largely donor specific. T-cell clones expanding and contracting after mild COVID-19 in a couple of donors were tracked by longitudinal TCRalpha and TCRbeta repertoire sequencing. The cohort comprised two young, previously healthy adult volunteers, one female and one male.

Notes on this clonotype: Which antigen it targets is not known. The input lacks base qualities; no much larger clone sits a single base away.

PBMCs were isolated by Ficoll-Paque density gradient centrifugation. Sequencing was carried out with an Illumina NovaSeq 6000. TCRalpha and TCRbeta cDNA libraries were built by 5'RACE with constant-segment primers, adding sample barcodes and unique molecular identifiers. RNA was extracted from every sample with Trizol reagent. The libraries were amplified in two PCR steps, and the second step added a second sample barcode and Illumina TruSeq adapters. Sequencing of the libraries was done on an Illumina NovaSeq, producing 2 x 150 bp paired-end reads. The paper's data handling went like this. The reads were demultiplexed and collapsed into UMI-guided consensus sequences using migec v1.2.7. Using mixcr v2.1.11, UMI consensuses were aligned to TRA and TRB V and J templates and then assembled into clonotypes. Expanded or contracted clonotypes were those called significant by both edgeR and NoisET, with noise models trained on biological replicates. For edgeR calls, the cutoffs were a false discovery rate-adjusted p below 0.01 and a log2 fold-change threshold of 1. As an exploratory analysis of dynamics, max-normalized trajectories of the 1000 most abundant clonotypes were examined by PCA with hierarchical clustering. The CD4 or CD8 phenotype of responding clones was assigned using the separately sequenced CD4+ and CD8+ repertoires. TCRdb cleaned the public reads at Q25 with fastp, built clones with MiXCR and kept in-frame beta chains. Duplicate CDR3 protein sequences are folded into a single record with the most common DNA and genes. The V and J calls, along with clone size, are taken from TCRdb and not from the paper's own processing. Present in this sample are 220,000 or so distinct CDR3 sequences, approximately 10% of which were seen just once. The ten most abundant clones make up 3% to 4% of the sample.

The research as a whole found: Whether the second-wave clones peaking on day 37 were SARS-CoV-2 specific was not confirmed. Only a couple of mild cases were covered in the study, and larger cohorts including severe cases with pre-infection samples were considered necessary. Contracting CD4+ clones were located mainly in the CM and EM memory subsets, whereas CD8+ clones were found to be enriched in EMRA. Some responding clones were found in pre-infection memory, which suggests that pre-existing cross-reactive memory T cells took part in the SARS-CoV-2 response. From day 15 to 85, contracting clones showed balanced CD4/CD8 phenotypes, whereas a second wave of clones that expanded from day 15 to 37 leaned towards CD4+.

The material sequenced was PBMCs or a T cell subset sorted from them (not recorded which). This TCR came from a man between 18 and 29 years old who had mild COVID-19 (a few samples of this study predate the infection). The sample titles of this study are shuffled in the database, so cell type and time point are left out; the donor was told from shared clones.

The CDR3 region: CASSLDSSSSYEQYF. In nucleotide form, the sequence is TGTGCCAGCAGCTTGGACAGTTCTAGCTCCTACGAGCAGTACTTC. Rearrangement joined TRBV7-6 to TRBJ2-7; TRBD1 is possibly the D segment (6 matching bases). V gives up 3 bases and J gives up 0 bases, and the segment between their germline ends measures 12 bases. The CDR1 and CDR2 encoded by the germline V gene are SGHVS and FNYEAQ. The CDR3 spans 15 residues, from the cysteine through the phenylalanine. Only CDR3 DNA remains: 45 bases, in frame from the first base.